Below, 13 T cell receptor beta chains from the same sample are listed, as sequenced in a study of blood T cell repertoires in COVID-19. TCRdb keeps only in-frame clones here, not all; method: immunoSEQ multiplex PCR. The sample lists roughly 120,000 clones; more than 70% were seen once. The specimen sequenced was peripheral blood. All receptors derive from a woman between 50 and 59 years old with acute or convalescent COVID-19.

This sequence joins TRBV5-1 and TRBJ2-3; no definite D call. The CDR3 extends over 12 amino acids. Trimming shortened V by 3 bases and J by 5 bases, and 7 bases separated the two germline ends. Germline lookup yields CDR1 SGHRS and CDR2 YFSETQ. Written as DNA, the CDR3 is TGCGCCAGCAGCTCCACTCTAGATACGCAGTATTTT. Encoded protein: CASSSTLDTQYF.

The chain is built from TRBV7-9 and TRBJ1-3; tentatively, D is TRBD1 (6 bases). Germline lookup yields CDR1 SEHNR and CDR2 FQNEAQ (reference sequence). V was trimmed by 6 bases and J by 0 bases, leaving 12 bases between them. The CDR3 consists of 15 residues. The CDR3 DNA sequence: TGTGCCAGCAGTCCCAGGGGCCTCTCTGGAAACACCATATATTTT. Translating gives CASSPRGLSGNTIYF.

This chain uses TRBV19 with TRBJ2-5; the match to TRBD1 covers 7 bases. The CDR3 is 15 residues long. The germline gives CDR1 LNHDA, CDR2 SQIVND (reference sequence). V shed 5 bases, J shed 0 bases, and the junction held 6 bases outside the gene matches. The CDR3 nucleotides read TGTGCCAGTAGTTTCGGGACAGCCTACCAAGAGACCCAGTACTTC. As protein: CASSFGTAYQETQYF.

The J gene is TRBJ2-7, the V gene TRBV3-1 (or the pseudogene TRBV3-2), with D possibly TRBD2 on 5 matching bases. The CDR3 sequence is 11 residues long. From germline, CDR1 is LGHDT and CDR2 YNNKEL (reference sequence). V dropped 6 bases and J dropped 2 bases, with 5 bases sitting between them. CDR3 DNA sequence: TGTGCCAGCAGGGGAGCCTACGAGCAGTACTTC. This encodes CASRGAYEQYF.

The genes are TRBV27 and TRBJ1-3, with 9 nucleotides matching TRBD1. Germline V gene sequence: CDR1 MNHEY, CDR2 SMNVEV (reference sequence). The CDR3 loop spans 15 amino acids. V trimming: 5 bases; J trimming: 1 base; junction bases outside the gene matches: 3. The CDR3 sequence is CASSPGTGSGNTIYF. In DNA, the CDR3 is TGTGCCAGCAGTCCCGGGACAGGGTCTGGAAACACCATATATTTT.

This chain connects TRBV19 to TRBJ2-7; D possibly corresponds to TRBD1 (6 bases). The CDR3 length is 13 residues. Germline V gene sequence: CDR1 LNHDA, CDR2 SQIVND (reference sequence). Trimming removed 7 bases from V and 1 base from J, with 11 bases in between. CDR3 region: CASKRTESYEQYF. CDR3 bases: TGTGCCAGTAAAAGGACAGAGTCCTACGAGCAGTACTTC. Using reference TRBV19 and TRBJ2-7 for the parts outside the CDR3, the full variable domain is DGGITQSPKYLFRKEGQNVTLSCEQNLNHDAMYWYRQDPGQGLRLIYYSQIVNDFQKGDIAEGYSVSREKKESFPLTVTSAQKNPTAFYLCASKRTESYEQYFGPGTRLTVT.

The chain is built from TRBV6-5 and TRBJ1-1; TRBD1 aligns across 10 bases. The CDR3 has 13 amino acids. Germline V gene sequence: CDR1 MNHEY, CDR2 SVGAGI. V was clipped by 5 bases and J by 6 bases; unmatched bases: 3. CDR3: CASSRTGGSEAFF. CDR3 sequence (DNA): TGTGCCAGCAGTAGGACAGGGGGATCTGAAGCTTTCTTT.

The chain uses TRBV15 and TRBJ2-3; TRBD2 agrees at 13 bases. Germline values: CDR1 LNHNV, CDR2 YYDKDF (reference sequence). The trim removed 3 bases at V and 3 bases at J, leaving 6 bases unmatched. This CDR3 region has 17 residues. The CDR3 nucleotides read TGTGCCACCAGCAGGGGGACTAGCGGGGTGGGAACAGATACGCAGTATTTT. This sequence encodes CATSRGTSGVGTDTQYF.

This clone showed up just a few times. The V gene is TRBV7-2, the J gene TRBJ2-1; 10 nucleotides match TRBD2. Germline CDR1 and CDR2: SGHTA and FQGNSA. The CDR3 has 15 amino acids. V dropped 5 bases and J dropped 6; count of bases not matched to a gene: 7. This CDR3 reads CASSTSGRAFNEQFF. The CDR3 DNA is TGTGCCAGCAGCACGAGCGGGAGGGCCTTCAATGAGCAGTTCTTC. Supplemented by reference TRBV7-2 and TRBJ2-1, the full variable domain reads GAGVSQSPSNKVTEKGKDVELRCDPISGHTALYWYRQSLGQGLEFLIYFQGNSAPDKSGLPSDRFSAERTGGSVSTLTIQRTQQEDSAVYLCASSTSGRAFNEQFFGPGTRLTVL.

The J gene is TRBJ1-4, the V gene TRBV2; no clear D gene. Trimming shortened V by 0 bases and J by 4 bases, and 9 bases separated the two germline ends. The germline V gene has CDR1 SNHLY and CDR2 FYNNEI. The CDR3 length is 15 residues. The CDR3 protein is CASSEASGVNEKLFF. DNA for the CDR3: TGTGCCAGCAGTGAAGCGTCCGGGGTTAATGAAAAACTGTTTTTT.

The CDR3 DNA reads as TGTGCCTGGACGCGGGAGGGGGTCGGGGAGCTGTTTTTT. Its translation: CAWTREGVGELFF. The genes are TRBV30 and TRBJ2-2; 9 positions match TRBD2. The CDR3 extends over 13 amino acids. CDR1 and CDR2 (germline): GTSNPN, SVGIG (reference sequence). Losses at the gene ends were 4 bases for V and 7 bases for J; bases not matched to a gene: 4.

Here the CDR3 reads CASSIRTGEGYGYTF. As DNA, the CDR3 is TGTGCCAGTAGTATCCGGACAGGGGAAGGTTATGGCTACACCTTC. This chain uses TRBV19 with TRBJ1-2; 9 bases line up with TRBD1. Trimming at V came to 3 bases and at J to 5 bases, leaving 7 bases not matched to a gene. Germline CDR1 reads LNHDA; CDR2 reads SQIVND (reference sequence). CDR3 length: 15 amino acids.

This rearrangement joins TRBV3-1 (or the pseudogene TRBV3-2) to TRBJ2-5; D unresolved. V shed 1 base and J shed 0 bases, with 9 bases lying between them. CDR1 and CDR2 from the germline V gene are LGHDT and YNNKEL (reference sequence). The CDR3 contains 15 residues. CDR3 loop: CASSQGTRYQETQYF. Written as DNA, the CDR3 is TGTGCCAGCAGCCAAGGTACGCGGTACCAAGAGACCCAGTACTTC.